The present T cell receptor beta chain was sequenced within a study of blood T cell repertoires in COVID-19. Some clones are missing from TCRdb's copy, which holds only in-frame ones; the method was immunoSEQ multiplex PCR. The sample has about 150,000 clones, roughly four fifths seen once; the top ten hold about 12%. Germline CDR1 and CDR2: ENHRY and SYGVKD. V lost 5 bases and J lost 5; bases outside the gene matches: 8. This CDR3 has 15 residues. The source is a woman between 55 and 75 years old with COVID-19, enrolled during active disease. The rearrangement uses TRBV10-3 and TRBJ1-4; 7 bases match TRBD1. Sequencing input: peripheral blood. Here the CDR3 DNA reads TGTGCCATCAGTCGCAGGGACAGAAAGAATGAAAAACTGTTTTTT. This translates into CAISRRDRKNEKLFF.